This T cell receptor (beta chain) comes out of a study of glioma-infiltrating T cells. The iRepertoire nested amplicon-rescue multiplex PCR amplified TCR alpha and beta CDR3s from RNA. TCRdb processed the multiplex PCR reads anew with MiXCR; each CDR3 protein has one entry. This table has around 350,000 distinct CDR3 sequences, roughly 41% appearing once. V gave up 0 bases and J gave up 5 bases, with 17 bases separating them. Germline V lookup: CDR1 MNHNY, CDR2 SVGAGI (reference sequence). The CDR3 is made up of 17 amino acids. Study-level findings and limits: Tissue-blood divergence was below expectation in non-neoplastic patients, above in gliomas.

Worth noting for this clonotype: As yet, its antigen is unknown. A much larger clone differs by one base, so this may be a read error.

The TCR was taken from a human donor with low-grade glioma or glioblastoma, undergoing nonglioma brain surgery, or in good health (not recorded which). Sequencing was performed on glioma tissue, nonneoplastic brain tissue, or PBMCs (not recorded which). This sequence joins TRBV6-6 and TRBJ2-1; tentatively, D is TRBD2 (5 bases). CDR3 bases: TGTGCCAGCAGTTACTCGACTTTCGAGCGGTTCAACAATGAGCAGTTCTTC. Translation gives CASSYSTFERFNNEQFF.